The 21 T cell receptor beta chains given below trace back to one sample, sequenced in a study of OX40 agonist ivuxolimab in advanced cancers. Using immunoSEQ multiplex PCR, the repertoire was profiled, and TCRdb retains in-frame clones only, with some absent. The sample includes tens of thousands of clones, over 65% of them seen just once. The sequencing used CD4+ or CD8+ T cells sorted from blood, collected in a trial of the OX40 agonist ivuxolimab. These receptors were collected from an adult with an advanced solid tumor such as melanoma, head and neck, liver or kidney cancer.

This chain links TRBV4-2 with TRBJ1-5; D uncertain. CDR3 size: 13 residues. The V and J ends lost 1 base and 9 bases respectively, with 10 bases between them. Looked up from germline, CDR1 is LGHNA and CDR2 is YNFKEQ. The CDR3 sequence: CASSQGRGWPQHF. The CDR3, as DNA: TGTGCCAGCAGCCAAGGTCGGGGATGGCCCCAGCATTTT.

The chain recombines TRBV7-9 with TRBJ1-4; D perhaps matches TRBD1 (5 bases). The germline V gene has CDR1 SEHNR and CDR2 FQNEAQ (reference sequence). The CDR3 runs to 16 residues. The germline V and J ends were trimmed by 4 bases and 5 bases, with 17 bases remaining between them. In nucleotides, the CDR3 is TGTGCCAGCAGCTCGAACCTCGGGACTTCCAATGAAAAACTGTTTTTT. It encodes CASSSNLGTSNEKLFF.

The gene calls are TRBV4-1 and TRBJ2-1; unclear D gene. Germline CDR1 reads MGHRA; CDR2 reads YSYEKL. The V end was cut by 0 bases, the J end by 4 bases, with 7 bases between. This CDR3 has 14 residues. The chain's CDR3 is CASSQETAYNEQFF. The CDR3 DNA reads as TGCGCCAGCAGCCAAGAGACGGCTTACAATGAGCAGTTCTTC.

The CDR3 sequence is CASSLTGGGENIQYF. As DNA, the CDR3 is TGTGCCAGCAGCTTAACAGGGGGCGGCGAAAACATTCAGTACTTC. V is TRBV13 and J is TRBJ2-4; 9 positions match TRBD1. The trim removed 2 bases at V and 5 bases at J, leaving 4 bases unmatched. Germline V gene sequence: CDR1 PRHDT, CDR2 FYEKMQ (reference sequence). The CDR3 has 15 amino acids.

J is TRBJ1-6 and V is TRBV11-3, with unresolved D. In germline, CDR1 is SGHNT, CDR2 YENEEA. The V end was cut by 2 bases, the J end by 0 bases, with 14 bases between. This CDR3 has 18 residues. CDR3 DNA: TGTGCCAGCAGCTTATCGGCTACCGAATACTCCTATAATTCACCCCTCCACTTT. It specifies CASSLSATEYSYNSPLHF.

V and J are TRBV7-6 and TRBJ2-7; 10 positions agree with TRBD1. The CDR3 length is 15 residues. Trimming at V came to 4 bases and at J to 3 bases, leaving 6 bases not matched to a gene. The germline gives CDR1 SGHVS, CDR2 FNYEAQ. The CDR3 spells CASSSRQGAIYEQYF. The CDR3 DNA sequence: TGTGCCAGCAGCTCCAGACAGGGGGCAATCTACGAGCAGTACTTC.

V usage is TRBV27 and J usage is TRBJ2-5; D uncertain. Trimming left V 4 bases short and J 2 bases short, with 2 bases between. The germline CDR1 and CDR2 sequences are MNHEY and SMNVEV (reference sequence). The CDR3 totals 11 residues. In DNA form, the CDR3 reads TGTGCCAGCAGTTATCAAGAGACCCAGTACTTC. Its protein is CASSYQETQYF.

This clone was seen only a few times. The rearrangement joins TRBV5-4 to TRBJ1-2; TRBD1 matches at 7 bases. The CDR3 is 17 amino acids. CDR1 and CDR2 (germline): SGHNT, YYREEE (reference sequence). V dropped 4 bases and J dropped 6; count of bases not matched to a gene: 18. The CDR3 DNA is TGTGCCAGCAGCCCGGGGAAGGGACAGTCCTCGAGTGATGGCTACACCTTC. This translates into CASSPGKGQSSSDGYTF. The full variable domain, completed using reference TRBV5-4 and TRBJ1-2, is ETGVTQSPTHLIKTRGQQVTLRCSSQSGHNTVSWYQQALGQGPQFIFQYYREEENGRGNFPPRFSGLQFPNYSSELNVNALELDDSALYLCASSPGKGQSSSDGYTFGSGTRLTVV.

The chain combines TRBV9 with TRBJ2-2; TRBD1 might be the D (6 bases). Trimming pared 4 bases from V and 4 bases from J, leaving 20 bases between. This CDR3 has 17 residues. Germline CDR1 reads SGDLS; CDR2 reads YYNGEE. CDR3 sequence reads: CASSPGERQGFTGELFF. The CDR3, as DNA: TGTGCCAGCAGCCCCGGGGAGCGGCAGGGGTTCACCGGGGAGCTGTTTTTT.

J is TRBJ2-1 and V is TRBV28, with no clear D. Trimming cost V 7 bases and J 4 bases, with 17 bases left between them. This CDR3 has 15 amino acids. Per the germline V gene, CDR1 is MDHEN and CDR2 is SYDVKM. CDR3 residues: CASTLSGYLYNEQFF. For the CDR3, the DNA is TGTGCCAGCACTCTCAGTGGCTACCTGTACAATGAGCAGTTCTTC.

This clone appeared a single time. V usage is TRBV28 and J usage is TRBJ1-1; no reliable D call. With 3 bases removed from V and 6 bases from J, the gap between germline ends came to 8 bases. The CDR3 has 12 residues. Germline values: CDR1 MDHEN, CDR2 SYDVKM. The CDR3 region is CASSFPPAEAFF. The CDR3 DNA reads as TGTGCCAGCAGTTTTCCCCCCGCTGAAGCTTTCTTT.

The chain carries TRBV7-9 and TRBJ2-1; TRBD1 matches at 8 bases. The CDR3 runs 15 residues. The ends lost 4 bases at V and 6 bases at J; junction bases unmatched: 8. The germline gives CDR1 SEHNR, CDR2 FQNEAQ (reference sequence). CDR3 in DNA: TGTGCCAGCAGCTCAACAGGGGGGCCACTCAATGAGCAGTTCTTC. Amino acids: CASSSTGGPLNEQFF.

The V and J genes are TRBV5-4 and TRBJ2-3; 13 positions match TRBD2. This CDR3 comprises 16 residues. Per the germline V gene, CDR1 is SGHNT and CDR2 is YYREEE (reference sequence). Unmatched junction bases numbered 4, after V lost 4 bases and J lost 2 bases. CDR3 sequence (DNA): TGTGCCAGCAGCACCGGACTAGCGGGGGTCACAGATACGCAGTATTTT. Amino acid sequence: CASSTGLAGVTDTQYF. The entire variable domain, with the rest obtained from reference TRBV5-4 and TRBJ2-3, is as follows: ETGVTQSPTHLIKTRGQQVTLRCSSQSGHNTVSWYQQALGQGPQFIFQYYREEENGRGNFPPRFSGLQFPNYSSELNVNALELDDSALYLCASSTGLAGVTDTQYFGPGTRLTVL.

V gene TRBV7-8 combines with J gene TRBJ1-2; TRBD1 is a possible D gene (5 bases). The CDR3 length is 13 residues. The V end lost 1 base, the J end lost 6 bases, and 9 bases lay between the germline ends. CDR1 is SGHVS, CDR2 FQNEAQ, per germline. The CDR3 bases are TGTGCCAGCAGCTTAGATCGCAGGGATGGCTACACCTTC. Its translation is CASSLDRRDGYTF.

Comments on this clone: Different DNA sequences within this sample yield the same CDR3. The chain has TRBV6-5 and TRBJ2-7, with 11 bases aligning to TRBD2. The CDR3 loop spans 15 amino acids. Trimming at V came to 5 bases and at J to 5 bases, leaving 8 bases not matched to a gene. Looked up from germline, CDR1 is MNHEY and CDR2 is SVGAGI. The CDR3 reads CASSMSSGRHHEQYF. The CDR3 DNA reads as TGTGCCAGCAGTATGTCTAGCGGGAGGCACCACGAGCAGTACTTC.

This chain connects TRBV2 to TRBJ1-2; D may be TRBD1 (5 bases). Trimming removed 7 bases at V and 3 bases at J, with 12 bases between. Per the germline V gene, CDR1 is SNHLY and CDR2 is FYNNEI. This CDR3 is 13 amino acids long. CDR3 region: CASTAPTDYGYTF. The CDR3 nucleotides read TGTGCCAGCACCGCACCGACAGACTATGGCTACACCTTC.

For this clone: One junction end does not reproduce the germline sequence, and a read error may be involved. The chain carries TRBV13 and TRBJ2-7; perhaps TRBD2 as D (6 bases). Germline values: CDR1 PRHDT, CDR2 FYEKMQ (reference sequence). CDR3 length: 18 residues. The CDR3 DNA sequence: TGTGCCAGCAGCCTAGGGACTCTAAATCAGCGGAGCTCCTACGAGCAGTACTTC. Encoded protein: CASSLGTLNQRSSYEQYF.

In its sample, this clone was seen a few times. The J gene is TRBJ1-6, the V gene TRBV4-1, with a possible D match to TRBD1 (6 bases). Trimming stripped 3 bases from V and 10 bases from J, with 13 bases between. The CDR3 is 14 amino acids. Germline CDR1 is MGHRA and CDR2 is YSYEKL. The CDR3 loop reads CASSQEGGWSPLHF. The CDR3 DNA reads TGCGCCAGCAGCCAGGAAGGGGGTTGGTCACCCCTCCACTTT.

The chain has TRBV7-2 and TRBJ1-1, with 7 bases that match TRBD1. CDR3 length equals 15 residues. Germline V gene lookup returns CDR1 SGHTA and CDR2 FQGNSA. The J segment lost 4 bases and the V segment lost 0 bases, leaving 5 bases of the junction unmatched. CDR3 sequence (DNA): TGTGCCAGCAGCTTAGCGCTTTCAGGGGGCACTGAAGCTTTCTTT. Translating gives CASSLALSGGTEAFF. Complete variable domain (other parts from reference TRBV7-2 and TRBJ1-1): GAGVSQSPSNKVTEKGKDVELRCDPISGHTALYWYRQSLGQGLEFLIYFQGNSAPDKSGLPSDRFSAERTGGSVSTLTIQRTQQEDSAVYLCASSLALSGGTEAFFGQGTRLTVV.

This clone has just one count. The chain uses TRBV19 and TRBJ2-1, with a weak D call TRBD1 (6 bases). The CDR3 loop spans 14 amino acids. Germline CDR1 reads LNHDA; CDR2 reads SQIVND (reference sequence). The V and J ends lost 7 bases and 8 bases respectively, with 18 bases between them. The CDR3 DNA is TGTGCCAGTACTGGGGGCAATCGTCGGGATGAGCAGTTCTTC. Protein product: CASTGGNRRDEQFF.

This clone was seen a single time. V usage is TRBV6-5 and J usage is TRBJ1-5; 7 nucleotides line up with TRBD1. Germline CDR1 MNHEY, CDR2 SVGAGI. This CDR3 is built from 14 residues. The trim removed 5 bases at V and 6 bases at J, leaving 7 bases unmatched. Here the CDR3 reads CASSLYRGSQPQHF. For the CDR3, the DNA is TGTGCCAGCAGTCTGTACAGGGGAAGTCAGCCCCAGCATTTT.